These 4 T cell receptor beta chains came from one sample sequenced in a study of CD8 T cells in Susac syndrome. An amount of RNA that ranged from 0.5 to 1 ug was reverse transcribed with random hexamers. TCRdb ran MiXCR on the immunoSEQ multiplex PCR reads and lists one entry per CDR3 protein. In the table there are 180,000 or so distinct CDR3 sequences, around 94% of which are singletons. Sample: CD4+ T cells from PBMCs. These receptors all stem from a human donor in good health.

The chain joins TRBV20-1 to TRBJ1-6; D unresolved. Trimming shortened V by 3 bases and J by 10 bases, and 10 bases separated the two germline ends. Germline V CDR1 and CDR2: DFQATT, SNEGSKA (reference sequence). The CDR3 sequence is 12 residues long. CDR3 in DNA: TGCAGTGCTAGTGGGAATTCATCACCCCTCCACTTT. It specifies CSASGNSSPLHF.

This clonotype came up once. The J gene is TRBJ1-1, the V gene TRBV20-1; D not resolved. The germline V gene has CDR1 DFQATT and CDR2 SNEGSKA (reference sequence). The V end was cut by 6 bases, the J end by 5 bases, with 13 bases between. The CDR3 extends over 12 amino acids. CDR3 sequence: CSANGVWTEAFF. CDR3 nucleotide sequence: TGCAGTGCAAATGGGGTTTGGACTGAAGCTTTCTTT.

The chain joins TRBV5-1 to TRBJ2-6; no definite D call. Per germline, CDR1 SGHRS and CDR2 YFSETQ. V was shortened by 9 bases and J by 4 bases, with 11 bases between the two germline ends. This CDR3 spans 13 amino acids. CDR3 sequence reads: CATRREGANVLTF. Written as DNA, the CDR3 is TGCGCCACCCGGAGAGAAGGGGCCAACGTCCTGACTTTC. Full variable domain (remainder filled in from reference TRBV5-1 and TRBJ2-6): KAGVTQTPRYLIKTRGQQVTLSCSPISGHRSVSWYQQTPGQGLQFLFEYFSETQRNKGNFPGRFSGRQFSNSRSEMNVSTLELGDSALYLCATRREGANVLTFGAGSRLTVL.

The gene calls are TRBV9 and TRBJ2-1, with 8 bases matching TRBD2. The CDR3 consists of 19 residues. Germline V gene sequence: CDR1 SGDLS, CDR2 YYNGEE. The V gene end was trimmed by 0 bases and the J gene end by 6 bases; junction bases not matched to a gene: 17. CDR3 loop: CASSVELGSTSESLNEQFF. As DNA, the CDR3 is TGTGCCAGCAGCGTAGAACTCGGTTCGACTAGCGAGAGCCTCAATGAGCAGTTCTTC.